Each of the 18 T cell receptor beta chains below was sequenced from the same sample in a study of Graves' ophthalmopathy and Graves' hyperthyroidism. CDR3 regions of TCR beta were amplified from RNA transcripts. The authors performed first-round RT-PCR with HTBI primers and then a second-round multiplex PCR. TCRdb passed the multiplex PCR reads through MiXCR, listing each CDR3 protein once. The data contain some 1.1 million distinct CDR3 sequences, 35% to 45% of them singletons. Sequencing was performed on peripheral blood or thyroid tissue (not recorded which). These receptors were collected from an adult man with Graves' hyperthyroidism.

This clonotype showed up many times. DNA of the CDR3: TGTGCCAGCAGGGGTGGCGGTCCCGGGACCCAGTACTTC. Translated, it gives CASRGGGPGTQYF. This chain links TRBV2 with TRBJ2-5; D ambiguous. Per germline, CDR1 SNHLY and CDR2 FYNNEI. V lost 6 bases and J 7 bases, leaving 15 bases between the germline ends. The CDR3 is made up of 13 amino acids.

This clonotype was recorded many times. The chain carries TRBV5-1 and TRBJ1-5; D is possibly TRBD1 (5 bases). The germline CDR1 and CDR2 sequences are SGHRS and YFSETQ. CDR3 length equals 16 residues. Trimming left V 0 bases short and J 7 bases short, with 17 bases between. The CDR3 nucleotides read TGCGCCAGCAGCTTGGATGGTCGTCAGAGGGGCCAGCCCCAGCATTTT. Its protein is CASSLDGRQRGQPQHF.

At least ten counts were recorded for this clonotype. The V call is TRBV7-9, the J call TRBJ2-7; TRBD1 matches at 10 bases. This CDR3 is built from 13 residues. With V trimmed by 10 bases and J by 4 bases, 7 bases remained unmatched. Germline assignment: CDR1 SEHNR and CDR2 FQNEAQ (reference sequence). The CDR3 sequence is CATGQGSFYEQYF. DNA for the CDR3: TGTGCCACGGGACAGGGGTCGTTTTACGAGCAGTACTTC.

As concerns this clonotype: Relative to the germline gene, one junction end is altered; a read error may explain this. The chain carries TRBV25-1 and TRBJ1-3; no clear D gene. The CDR3 is 15 amino acids. The germline V gene has CDR1 MGHDK and CDR2 SYGVNS. CDR3 DNA: TGTGCCAGCAGTGAAACCGTAATCTCTGGAAAAACCATATATTTT. As protein: CASSETVISGKTIYF.

This clonotype came up once. This may come from a read error, since a much larger clone is one base off. V is TRBV19 and J is TRBJ1-1; 8 positions agree with TRBD1. Germline assignment: CDR1 LNHDA and CDR2 SQIVND (reference sequence). The CDR3 loop spans 15 amino acids. The DNA for the CDR3 is TGTACCAGTATGCGGTCGGACAGGGTTAACACTGAAGCTTTCTTT. This sequence encodes CTSMRSDRVNTEAFF. Variable domain in full (rest from reference TRBV19 and TRBJ1-1): DGGITQSPKYLFRKEGQNVTLSCEQNLNHDAMYWYRQDPGQGLRLIYYSQIVNDFQKGDIAEGYSVSREKKESFPLTVTSAQKNPTAFYLCTSMRSDRVNTEAFFGQGTRLTVV.

The chain employs TRBV11-2 and TRBJ2-7; TRBD1 matches 8 bases. V shed 2 bases and J 7 bases; nucleotides not matched to a gene: 10. Looked up from germline, CDR1 is SGHAT and CDR2 is FQNNGV. CDR3 length equals 15 residues. For the CDR3, the DNA is TGTGCCAGCAGCTTAACAGGGCAGGGGGCACGGGAGCAGTACTTC. This codes for CASSLTGQGAREQYF.

Comments on this clonotype: The CDR3 end shows no conserved phenylalanine or tryptophan, and so a read error is likely. The DNA is omitted, as the CDR3 cannot be located on it reliably, and the CDR3 follows TCRdb's listing. This chain links TRBV10-3 with TRBJ1-2; no check of the table's D call, TRBD1, against the DNA was made. CDR1 ENHRY and CDR2 SYGVKD come from the germline V gene. Inclusive of both ends, the CDR3 amounts to 11 amino acids. The CDR3 sequence is CAISGRGSATY.

This clonotype was recorded many times. Written as DNA, the CDR3 is TGTGCCAGCAGCCCACAACACGGAGCGGGCGAGCAGTACTTC. Its protein is CASSPQHGAGEQYF. This chain joins TRBV5-5 and TRBJ2-7; maybe TRBD2 (6 bases). There are 14 residues in the CDR3. Germline CDR1 and CDR2: SGHKS and YYEKEE (reference sequence). The V and J ends lost 4 bases and 6 bases respectively, with 17 bases between them.

This clonotype was seen at least ten times. The CDR3 DNA follows: TGCGCCAGCAGTGGCCCGGGGACTAGCGGGAGGTACGAGCAGTACTTC. Protein: CASSGPGTSGRYEQYF. This chain uses TRBV10-2 with TRBJ2-7; 15 nucleotides line up with TRBD2. The CDR3 spans 16 residues. J was trimmed by 4 bases and V by 4 bases; bases with no gene match: 5. The germline V gene encodes CDR1 WSHSY and CDR2 SAAADI.

The chain combines TRBV7-2 with TRBJ1-5, with D possibly being TRBD1 (5 bases). From germline, CDR1 is SGHTA and CDR2 FQGNSA. The ends were cut back, 6 bases at V and 7 bases at J, with 19 bases in the middle. The CDR3 consists of 15 residues. In DNA form, the CDR3 reads TGTGCCAGCAGGCTGGACATAGCCTCAGAGCAGCCCCAGCATTTT. Its protein is CASRLDIASEQPQHF. The whole variable domain, filled in from reference TRBV7-2 and TRBJ1-5, reads GAGVSQSPSNKVTEKGKDVELRCDPISGHTALYWYRQSLGQGLEFLIYFQGNSAPDKSGLPSDRFSAERTGGSVSTLTIQRTQQEDSAVYLCASRLDIASEQPQHFGDGTRLSIL.

This clonotype has only a few counts. The V gene is TRBV7-9, the J gene TRBJ2-3; the D is unclear. CDR1 is SEHNR, CDR2 FQNEAQ, per germline (reference sequence). Trimming removed 4 bases from V and 2 bases from J, with 7 bases in between. The CDR3 length is 13 residues. CDR3 sequence reads: CASSSFVTDTQYF. For the CDR3, the DNA is TGTGCCAGCAGCTCATTTGTCACAGATACGCAGTATTTT.

The gene calls are TRBV7-4 and TRBJ2-5; 8 bases align to TRBD1. From germline, CDR1 is SGHVT and CDR2 SQSDAQ. The ends lost 1 base at V and 7 bases at J; junction bases unmatched: 11. The length of the CDR3 is 16 residues. The CDR3 nucleotides are TGTGCCAGCAGCTTAGTGGACGGACAGGGAGTGGTGACCCAGTACTTC. Residues: CASSLVDGQGVVTQYF.

This clonotype showed up just once. The chain carries TRBV12-3 or TRBV12-4 and TRBJ2-5; 9 bases align to TRBD1. CDR3 length: 13 residues. The V segment lost 5 bases and the J segment 7 bases; nucleotides outside the gene matches: 5. The CDR3: CASSPPGQGTQYF. In DNA, the CDR3 is TGTGCCAGCAGTCCCCCGGGACAGGGGACCCAGTACTTC.

This rearrangement joins TRBV12-3 or TRBV12-4 to TRBJ1-5; D is ambiguous. V was cut by 3 bases and J by 13 bases, with 4 bases left in between. The CDR3 spans 9 residues. DNA for the CDR3: TGTGCCAGCAGTTTGTCACAGCATTTT. Translated: CASSLSQHF.

The chain links TRBV5-1 to TRBJ2-2; D not resolved. The V end was cut by 6 bases, the J end by 0 bases, with 9 bases between. Germline CDR1 and CDR2: SGHRS and YFSETQ. The CDR3 totals 14 residues. CDR3 DNA: TGCGCCAGCACCACTGGATCGAACACCGGGGAGCTGTTTTTT. This encodes CASTTGSNTGELFF. The complete variable domain, with remaining parts taken from reference TRBV5-1 and TRBJ2-2, reads KAGVTQTPRYLIKTRGQQVTLSCSPISGHRSVSWYQQTPGQGLQFLFEYFSETQRNKGNFPGRFSGRQFSNSRSEMNVSTLELGDSALYLCASTTGSNTGELFFGEGSRLTVL.

The chain employs TRBV13 and TRBJ1-3; D gene ambiguous. The germline V gene encodes CDR1 PRHDT and CDR2 FYEKMQ (reference sequence). The CDR3 contains 14 residues. Trimming pared 5 bases from V and 1 base from J, leaving 9 bases between. The CDR3 coding sequence is TGTGCCAGCAGCACGAGGGATTCTGGAAACACCATATATTTT. Translation gives CASSTRDSGNTIYF.

At least ten counts were recorded for this clonotype. J is TRBJ1-5 and V is TRBV7-8, with 8 positions matching TRBD1. The germline V gene has CDR1 SGHVS and CDR2 FQNEAQ. The CDR3 has 14 amino acids. With V trimmed by 5 bases and J by 4 bases, 4 bases remained unmatched. The CDR3 loop reads CASSVGQVNQPQHF. DNA of the CDR3: TGTGCCAGCAGCGTGGGACAGGTTAATCAGCCCCAGCATTTT. The variable domain in full, completed from reference TRBV7-8 and TRBJ1-5, reads GAGVSQSPRYKVAKRGQDVALRCDPISGHVSLFWYQQALGQGPEFLTYFQNEAQLDKSGLPSDRFFAERPEGSVSTLKIQRTQQEDSAVYLCASSVGQVNQPQHFGDGTRLSIL.

In the case of this clonotype: The junction shows a germline mismatch at one end, possibly a read error. The chain employs TRBV10-3 and TRBJ2-2; TRBD1 matches at 7 bases. The CDR3 is made up of 20 amino acids. Germline lookup yields CDR1 ENHRY and CDR2 SYGVKD. The CDR3 DNA follows: TGTGCCATAACTCCTGATACCTTGCCCCCGGGACAGAAGAACACTGGGGAGCTGTTTTTT. Its protein product is CAITPDTLPPGQKNTGELFF.